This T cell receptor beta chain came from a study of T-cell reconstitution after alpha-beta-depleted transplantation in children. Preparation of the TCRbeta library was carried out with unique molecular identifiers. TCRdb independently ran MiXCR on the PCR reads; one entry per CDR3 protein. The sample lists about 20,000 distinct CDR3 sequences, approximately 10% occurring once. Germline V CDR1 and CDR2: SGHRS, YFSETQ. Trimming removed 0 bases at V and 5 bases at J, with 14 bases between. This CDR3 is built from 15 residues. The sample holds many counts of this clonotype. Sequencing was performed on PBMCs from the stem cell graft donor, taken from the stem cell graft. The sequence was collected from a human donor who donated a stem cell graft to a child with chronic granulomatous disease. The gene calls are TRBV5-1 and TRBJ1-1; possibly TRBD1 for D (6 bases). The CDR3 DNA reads TGCGCCAGCAGCTTGGGGCCGGGGGCCGGGACTGAAGCTTTCTTT. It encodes CASSLGPGAGTEAFF.